The 26 T cell receptor beta chains below were found in one sample sequenced in a study of cytomegalovirus exposure and HLA in healthy donors. 13 Jbeta primers and 60 Vbeta primers were used for the PCR. Assay: immunoSEQ multiplex PCR; the TCRdb copy retains only in-frame clones and omits some. This table holds about 95,000 clones, about 70% found once. Sequencing used PBMCs. These receptors were collected from a man aged 60-69 years in good health and CMV-seronegative.

This clone was seen once. V usage is TRBV4-3 and J usage is TRBJ1-4; TRBD1 agrees at 9 bases. Germline-derived CDR1 and CDR2 are LGHNA and YSLEER. V trimming: 4 bases; J trimming: 3 bases; junction bases outside the gene matches: 6. The CDR3 runs 16 residues. CDR3 in amino acids: CASSRDRAGSNEKLFF. The CDR3 nucleotides are TGCGCCAGCAGCCGGGACAGGGCAGGCTCTAATGAAAAACTGTTTTTT.

The chain uses TRBV2 and TRBJ2-3, with a possible D match to TRBD2 (6 bases). CDR1 and CDR2 (germline): SNHLY, FYNNEI. CDR3 size: 13 residues. V gave up 6 bases and J gave up 5 bases, with 12 bases separating them. The CDR3 region has the DNA TGTGCCAGCAGCAAGTGGGGAGGAGATACGCAGTATTTT. Translating gives CASSKWGGDTQYF.

This clone has a handful of counts. V usage is TRBV7-6 and J usage is TRBJ2-7; 8 nucleotides line up with TRBD2. V lost 5 bases to trimming and J lost 2 bases; unmatched junction nucleotides: 8. The CDR3 covers 15 residues. The germline V gene encodes CDR1 SGHVS and CDR2 FNYEAQ. The CDR3 loop reads CASSPRLASPYEQYF. The CDR3 bases are TGTGCCAGCAGCCCGCGACTAGCGTCACCCTACGAGCAGTACTTC. Based on the CDR3 plus reference TRBV7-6 and TRBJ2-7, the full variable domain is GAGVSQSPRYKVTKRGQDVALRCDPISGHVSLYWYRQALGQGPEFLTYFNYEAQQDKSGLPNDRFSAERPEGSISTLTIQRTEQRDSAMYRCASSPRLASPYEQYFGPGTRLTVT.

The genes are TRBV5-5 and TRBJ2-7; maybe TRBD2 (6 bases). Germline V gene lookup returns CDR1 SGHKS and CDR2 YYEKEE (reference sequence). This CDR3 comprises 15 residues. Trimming stripped 4 bases from V and 1 base from J, with 15 bases between. DNA for the CDR3: TGTGCCAGCAGCATTGGGCCGACTAGATCCTACGAGCAGTACTTC. This encodes CASSIGPTRSYEQYF.

The J gene is TRBJ1-2, the V gene TRBV29-1, with D perhaps TRBD1 (5 bases). The CDR3 has 13 amino acids. Germline V gene lookup returns CDR1 SQVTM and CDR2 ANQGSEA. The V end lost 2 bases, the J end lost 6 bases, and 13 bases lay between the germline ends. In DNA, the CDR3 is TGCAGCGTTGAACTGGGTGGGGCGCATGGCTACACCTTC. Translating it yields CSVELGGAHGYTF.

Only a few counts were recorded for this clone. The rearrangement links TRBV7-9 to TRBJ1-2; TRBD1 aligns across 9 bases. This CDR3 region has 18 residues. Germline CDR1 reads SEHNR; CDR2 reads FQNEAQ (reference sequence). After removal of 1 base from V and 2 bases from J, the junction contained 11 bases not matched to a gene. CDR3 DNA sequence: TGTGCCAGCAGCTTAGAACGGGACAGGGTAGGGCTAAACTATGGCTACACCTTC. Translated: CASSLERDRVGLNYGYTF. The full variable domain, completed using reference TRBV7-9 and TRBJ1-2, is DTGVSQNPRHKITKRGQNVTFRCDPISEHNRLYWYRQTLGQGPEFLTYFQNEAQLEKSRLLSDRFSAERPKGSFSTLEIQRTEQGDSAMYLCASSLERDRVGLNYGYTFGSGTRLTVV.

This clone was counted once. The chain's CDR3 is CASSLGERPTEAFF. CDR3 nucleotides: TGCGCCAGCAGCCTGGGAGAGCGACCCACTGAAGCTTTCTTT. This rearrangement joins TRBV5-1 to TRBJ1-1; D uncertain. Germline lookup yields CDR1 SGHRS and CDR2 YFSETQ. This CDR3 is 14 amino acids long. Trimming stripped 4 bases from V and 4 bases from J, with 14 bases between. The full variable domain, its missing parts supplied by reference TRBV5-1 and TRBJ1-1, is KAGVTQTPRYLIKTRGQQVTLSCSPISGHRSVSWYQQTPGQGLQFLFEYFSETQRNKGNFPGRFSGRQFSNSRSEMNVSTLELGDSALYLCASSLGERPTEAFFGQGTRLTVV.

V is TRBV29-1 and J is TRBJ1-1, with D perhaps matching TRBD1 (5 bases). CDR3 length: 13 residues. V was pared by 5 bases and J by 4 bases, with 14 bases between. Germline lookup yields CDR1 SQVTM and CDR2 ANQGSEA. CDR3 sequence: CSVRGLASTEAFF. The CDR3, as DNA: TGCAGCGTTCGGGGGTTAGCGAGCACTGAAGCTTTCTTT.

The CDR3 sequence is CAWLDRGSYEQYF. As DNA, the CDR3 is TGTGCCTGGCTCGACAGGGGCTCCTACGAGCAGTACTTC. The chain joins TRBV30 to TRBJ2-5; 8 nucleotides match TRBD1. The tail of the sequence fits TRBJ2-7 better, so the J call may be wrong. CDR3 length: 13 amino acids. Germline V gene lookup returns CDR1 GTSNPN and CDR2 SVGIG (reference sequence).

The chain joins TRBV4-1 to TRBJ2-2, with 10 positions matching TRBD2. This CDR3 has 17 residues. Unmatched junction bases numbered 6, after V lost 3 bases and J lost 2 bases. From germline, CDR1 is MGHRA and CDR2 YSYEKL. CDR3 nucleotide sequence: TGCGCCAGCAGCCAGCGAGGACTAGCGGATAACACCGGGGAGCTGTTTTTT. Protein sequence: CASSQRGLADNTGELFF.

This clone was seen only a few times. The chain employs TRBV6-1 and TRBJ2-3, with D uncertain. The germline V and J ends were trimmed by 2 bases and 1 base, with 10 bases remaining between them. CDR1 MNHNS and CDR2 SASEGT come from the germline V gene. This CDR3 spans 15 amino acids. In nucleotides, the CDR3 is TGTGCCAGCAGTGAACAAAATACTCGCACAGATACGCAGTATTTT. This sequence encodes CASSEQNTRTDTQYF.

The chain is built from TRBV6-1 and TRBJ1-2; 7 nucleotides line up with TRBD1. There are 15 residues in the CDR3. Trimming removed 2 bases from V and 0 bases from J; junction bases left unmatched: 3. CDR1 and CDR2 from the germline V gene are MNHNS and SASEGT. CDR3 in amino acids: CASSEWGQSNYGYTF. CDR3 coding DNA: TGTGCCAGCAGTGAATGGGGACAGTCTAACTATGGCTACACCTTC.

The genes are TRBV19 and TRBJ1-4; 8 positions match TRBD1. V lost 7 bases to trimming and J lost 7 bases; unmatched junction nucleotides: 11. The CDR3 has 15 residues. CDR1 LNHDA and CDR2 SQIVND come from the germline V gene (reference sequence). The CDR3 DNA sequence: TGTGCCAGTAAGCCAGGGGGCGAAGTTATTGAAAAACTGTTTTTT. Its protein is CASKPGGEVIEKLFF.

The chain carries TRBV6-5 and TRBJ2-2; D is perhaps TRBD1 (6 bases). The CDR3 consists of 15 residues. The V end lost 0 bases, the J end lost 1 base, and 6 bases lay between the germline ends. CDR1 MNHEY and CDR2 SVGAGI come from the germline V gene. CDR3 coding DNA: TGTGCCAGCAGTTACTCGGGACAGAACACCGGGGAGCTGTTTTTT. It is translated as CASSYSGQNTGELFF.

The CDR3 sequence: CASTLGLNTGELFF. The CDR3 DNA reads TGTGCCAGTACCCTGGGACTGAACACCGGGGAGCTGTTTTTT. The gene calls are TRBV19 and TRBJ2-2; perhaps TRBD2 as D (6 bases). V lost 7 bases to trimming and J lost 1 base, with 10 bases between them. CDR1 is LNHDA, CDR2 SQIVND, per germline (reference sequence). The CDR3 has 14 residues. Looking up the rest from reference TRBV19 and TRBJ2-2 gives the full variable domain: DGGITQSPKYLFRKEGQNVTLSCEQNLNHDAMYWYRQDPGQGLRLIYYSQIVNDFQKGDIAEGYSVSREKKESFPLTVTSAQKNPTAFYLCASTLGLNTGELFFGEGSRLTVL.

The CDR3 sequence is CARGGQTNEQFF. In DNA, the CDR3 is TGTGCCCGGGGCGGACAGACCAATGAGCAGTTCTTC. V is TRBV7-6 and J is TRBJ2-1, with D possibly matching TRBD1 (6 bases). Germline CDR1 is SGHVS and CDR2 is FNYEAQ. Between the trimmed V and J ends, which lost 11 bases and 6 bases, there was a span of 14 bases. The length of the CDR3 is 12 residues.

The J gene is TRBJ2-3, the V gene TRBV2, with D uncertain. The V and J ends lost 5 bases and 5 bases respectively, with 11 bases between them. CDR3 length: 13 amino acids. In germline, CDR1 is SNHLY, CDR2 FYNNEI. As DNA, the CDR3 is TGTGCCAGCAGTCTCCAAGCGCGAGATACGCAGTATTTT. The encoded protein is CASSLQARDTQYF. The entire variable domain, with the rest obtained from reference TRBV2 and TRBJ2-3, is as follows: EPEVTQTPSHQVTQMGQEVILRCVPISNHLYFYWYRQILGQKVEFLVSFYNNEISEKSEIFDDQFSVERPDGSNFTLKIRSTKLEDSAMYFCASSLQARDTQYFGPGTRLTVL.

This clone was seen more than once but under ten times. The CDR3 sequence: CASRGPGQGFYEQYF. CDR3 sequence (DNA): TGCGCCAGCAGGGGACCGGGACAGGGGTTCTACGAGCAGTACTTC. This rearrangement joins TRBV10-2 to TRBJ2-7; 10 bases match TRBD1. Germline assignment: CDR1 WSHSY and CDR2 SAAADI. CDR3 size: 15 residues. Trimming removed 6 bases from V and 3 bases from J; junction bases left unmatched: 8.

The chain combines TRBV4-1 with TRBJ2-7; TRBD2 matches 8 bases. CDR1 is MGHRA and CDR2 is YSYEKL in the germline V gene. The CDR3 loop spans 15 amino acids. V was pared by 4 bases and J by 4 bases, with 9 bases of the junction left unmatched. CDR3 residues: CASSPPGLGPYEQYF. The CDR3 bases are TGCGCCAGCAGCCCCCCGGGACTAGGCCCATACGAGCAGTACTTC.

This clone was observed a handful of times. The chain couples TRBV28 to TRBJ2-1; 13 bases are a match to TRBD2. Per germline, CDR1 MDHEN and CDR2 SYDVKM. This CDR3 is 13 amino acids long. The V gene end was trimmed by 9 bases and the J gene end by 7 bases; junction bases not matched to a gene: 3. Here the CDR3 DNA reads TGTGCCAGTGGACTAGCGGGAGCTAATGAGCAGTTCTTC. Amino acid sequence: CASGLAGANEQFF.

This clone appeared a few times. This chain links TRBV5-1 with TRBJ2-1; 11 nucleotides line up with TRBD2. The ends lost 0 bases at V and 4 bases at J; junction bases unmatched: 0. This CDR3 spans 15 amino acids. Germline V gene data show CDR1 as SGHRS and CDR2 as YFSETQ. CDR3: CASSLGLAGYNEQFF. Here the CDR3 DNA reads TGCGCCAGCAGCTTGGGACTAGCGGGGTACAATGAGCAGTTCTTC.

V usage is TRBV6-1 and J usage is TRBJ1-2; D perhaps matches TRBD1 (5 bases). Looked up from germline, CDR1 is MNHNS and CDR2 is SASEGT. The CDR3 sequence is 13 residues long. The germline V and J ends were trimmed by 3 bases and 2 bases, with 7 bases remaining between them. In DNA form, the CDR3 reads TGTGCCAGCAGTGATCCAGGGAACTATGGCTACACCTTC. Amino acids: CASSDPGNYGYTF.

This sequence joins TRBV7-9 and TRBJ2-7; the match to TRBD2 covers 13 bases. The CDR3 totals 16 residues. With 5 bases clipped from V and 5 bases from J, the junction kept 9 bases outside the gene matches. The V gene's germline CDR1 is SEHNR and CDR2 FQNEAQ (reference sequence). CDR3 residues: CASSPGTSGARNEQYF. For the CDR3, the DNA is TGTGCCAGCAGCCCTGGGACTAGCGGGGCCAGAAACGAGCAGTACTTC.

V is TRBV5-1 and J is TRBJ2-1, with a tentative D call TRBD2 (6 bases). V shed 3 bases and J shed 8 bases, with 18 bases lying between them. Per the germline V gene, CDR1 is SGHRS and CDR2 is YFSETQ. CDR3 length: 15 residues. The CDR3 is CASSSPGLRNDEQFF. The DNA of the CDR3 is TGCGCCAGCAGCTCACCGGGACTCCGGAACGATGAGCAGTTCTTC.

The table lists this clone with a count of one. The chain couples TRBV6-4 to TRBJ2-7, with 8 bases lining up with TRBD2. V shed 4 bases and J 3 bases; nucleotides not matched to a gene: 5. The CDR3 consists of 14 residues. From germline, CDR1 is MRHNA and CDR2 SNTAGT. CDR3 region: CASSVRTSRYEQYF. In DNA form, the CDR3 reads TGTGCCAGCAGTGTTAGGACTAGCCGCTACGAGCAGTACTTC.

The rearrangement links TRBV7-2 to TRBJ2-1, with 9 bases matching TRBD1. Trimming removed 6 bases from V and 5 bases from J; junction bases left unmatched: 5. The CDR3 has 14 residues. Germline-derived CDR1 and CDR2 are SGHTA and FQGNSA. In DNA, the CDR3 is TGTGCCAGCAGTCCCGGGACAGGGAACAATGAGCAGTTCTTC. Translated, it gives CASSPGTGNNEQFF.